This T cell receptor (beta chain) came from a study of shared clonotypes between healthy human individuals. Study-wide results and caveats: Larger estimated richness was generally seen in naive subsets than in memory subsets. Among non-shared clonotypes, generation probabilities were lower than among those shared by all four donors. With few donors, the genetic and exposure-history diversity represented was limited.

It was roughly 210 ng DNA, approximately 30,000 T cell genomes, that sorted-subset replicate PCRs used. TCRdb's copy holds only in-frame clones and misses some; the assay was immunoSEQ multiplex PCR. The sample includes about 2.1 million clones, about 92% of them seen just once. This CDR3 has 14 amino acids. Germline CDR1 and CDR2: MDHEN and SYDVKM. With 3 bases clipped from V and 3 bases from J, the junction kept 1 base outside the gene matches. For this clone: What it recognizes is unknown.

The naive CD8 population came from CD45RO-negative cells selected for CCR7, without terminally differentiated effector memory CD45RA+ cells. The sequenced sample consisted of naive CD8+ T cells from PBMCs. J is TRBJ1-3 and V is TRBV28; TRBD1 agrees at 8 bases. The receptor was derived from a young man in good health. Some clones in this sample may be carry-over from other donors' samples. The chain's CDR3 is CASSLTGVGNTIYF. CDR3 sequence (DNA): TGTGCCAGCAGTTTGACAGGGGTTGGAAACACCATATATTTT.